This T cell receptor (beta chain) was profiled in a study of T-cell reconstitution after alpha-beta-depleted transplantation in children. Overall study findings and caveats: Day-60 TCRbeta diversity that was high in some patients was derived from surviving recipient T cells and thymic progenitors. Reportedly, roughly two months post-transplant, alpha-beta T cells arose from several hundred expanded graft clones. The authors attributed T-cell counts and diversity one year after transplant mostly to newly produced T cells.

The V end was cut by 8 bases, the J end by 4 bases, with 12 bases between. The CDR3 covers 12 residues. In germline, CDR1 is MNHEY, CDR2 SVGAGI. At least ten counts were recorded for this clonotype. Its specificity is unknown. A library of TCRbeta sequences, prepared with unique molecular identifiers, was generated. TCRdb redid the calling of the PCR reads with MiXCR, one entry per CDR3 protein. The top ten clones hold around 4.3% of a sample with some 200,000 distinct CDR3 sequences, roughly 6.3% of them seen once. The J gene is TRBJ2-7, the V gene TRBV6-5; D remains ambiguous. The sample was PBMCs, taken before TCRalphabeta/CD19-depleted stem cell transplant. This clonotype was sampled from a girl in the first two years of life with combined immunodeficiency, due to receive a stem cell transplant. DNA of the CDR3: TGTGCCAGCTCTCCCGACCGTTACGAGCAGTACTTC. Protein product: CASSPDRYEQYF.